This is a list of T cell receptor beta chains from one sample in a study of blood T cells in healthy people across ages. TCRdb recomputed calls from the 5' RACE reads with MiXCR, one row per CDR3 protein. The sample contains 760,000 or so distinct CDR3 sequences, 25% of which appear only once. These same records also appear under a second study, on T cells of mothers and their children.

Specimen: blood. The receptor source for this set is a boy aged 10-17 years in good health. Each CDR3 is given with its conserved first and last residue. D genes are given only for firm matches. Only some rows state a clone size, as once, few, many or a class for expanded clones.

V gene	D gene	J gene	clone size	CDR3 DNA	CDR3 protein
TRBV21-1	NA	TRBJ2-7	few	TGTGCCAGGGACAGGGGGCGAACCTACGAGCAGTACTTC	CARDRGRTYEQYF
TRBV5-1	NA	TRBJ2-7	NA	TGCGCCAGCAGCACCCTTTCTGGTAGCGCTATTTACGAGCAGTACTTC	CASSTLSGSAIYEQYF
TRBV7-2	NA	TRBJ2-2	NA	TGTGCCAGCAGCTTATCAGGACCCACCGGGGAGCTGTTTTTT	CASSLSGPTGELFF
TRBV4-3	NA	TRBJ1-1	few	TGCGCCAGCAGCCAACGAAGGGGGTGGACTGAAGCTTTCTTT	CASSQRRGWTEAFF
TRBV29-1	NA	TRBJ1-1	few	TGCAGCGTTGAAGAACAGGCAAACACTGAAGCTTTCTTT	CSVEEQANTEAFF
TRBV2	TRBD1	TRBJ1-2	few	TGTGCCAGCAGAGGACAGGGACGTCCATTGACCTTC	CASRGQGRPLTF
TRBV11-2	NA	TRBJ2-3	NA	TGTGCCAGCAGGCAAGAGGCGGGCCCGGGGACAGATACGCAGTATTTT	CASRQEAGPGTDTQYF
TRBV7-2	TRBD2	TRBJ2-1	NA	TGTGCCAGCAGCTTCCTACCGGGACTAGTGGGCAATGAGCAGTTCTTC	CASSFLPGLVGNEQFF
TRBV7-9	TRBD2	TRBJ2-5	few	TGTGCCAGCACACTTAGCGGGAGTGACCAAGAGACCCAGTACTTC	CASTLSGSDQETQYF
TRBV7-8	TRBD2	TRBJ2-1	NA	TGTGCCAGCAGCTTAGTAGCGGGCCTCTACAATGAGCAGTTCTTC	CASSLVAGLYNEQFF
TRBV11-3	TRBD2	TRBJ2-5	few	TGTGCCAGCAGCTTTGGGACTAGCGGGGAACCGAAGACCCAGTACTTC	CASSFGTSGEPKTQYF
TRBV28	TRBD1	TRBJ2-7	once	TGTGCCAGCAGTACGGGACAGGGCAGCTCCTACGAGCAGTACTTC	CASSTGQGSSYEQYF
TRBV27	NA	TRBJ1-5	few	TGTGCCAGCAGTCCTTATGTGGGGGCCGATCAGCCCCAGCATTTT	CASSPYVGADQPQHF
TRBV18	NA	TRBJ2-5	NA	TGTGCCAGCTCACCAAGGAGCGTCGAATGGGAGACCCAGTACTTC	CASSPRSVEWETQYF
TRBV2	NA	TRBJ2-1	few	TGTGCCAGCACCGAAGGGGGGAACGACAATGAGCAGTTCTTC	CASTEGGNDNEQFF
TRBV25-1	TRBD1	TRBJ1-4	few	TGTGCCAGCAGTAACAGGGGTAATGAAAAACTGTTTTTT	CASSNRGNEKLFF
TRBV29-1	NA	TRBJ2-3	few	TGCAGCGTTGGGGTCACGGGAACAGATACGCAGTATTTT	CSVGVTGTDTQYF
TRBV4-3	TRBD1	TRBJ2-5	NA	TGCGCCAGCAGCCAGGACAGGGCTTCAACGCAGGAGACCCAGTACTTC	CASSQDRASTQETQYF
TRBV12-3/TRBV12-4	NA	TRBJ2-5	few	TGTGCCAGCAGTATGCAGGGGTTGAGGCCCCAGTACTTC	CASSMQGLRPQYF
TRBV5-1	TRBD2	TRBJ2-7	few	TGCGCCAGCCGCGCGGGGGATAGCTACGAGCAGTACTTC	CASRAGDSYEQYF
TRBV7-2	NA	TRBJ1-2	few	TGTGCCAGCAGCTTATTAGAGGGGAGTATCTATGGCTACACCTTC	CASSLLEGSIYGYTF
TRBV14	TRBD2	TRBJ2-5	NA	TGTGCCAGCAGCCCTGAACGGGACTACCTTCAAGAGACCCAGTACTTC	CASSPERDYLQETQYF